The clone carrying this T cell receptor beta chain is a singleton in its sample. Its specificity is not known. The record originates from a study of early stage breast cancer tumors. Here immunoSEQ multiplex PCR was the method, and the copy in TCRdb shows in-frame clones only, minus some. Among under 75,000 clones listed, about 83% were seen once. From germline, CDR1 is LNHDA and CDR2 SQIVND (reference sequence). CDR3 length: 14 amino acids. V shed 3 bases, J shed 4 bases, and the junction held 4 bases outside the gene matches. Study observations and caveats: Chain pairing and CD4, CD8 or FOXP3 expression were not captured.

The sequence was collected from a person in their thirties with breast cancer. Sequenced: blood. The chain joins TRBV19 to TRBJ2-3; the match to TRBD2 covers 7 bases. CDR3 loop: CASSMGGIPDTQYF. The CDR3 nucleotides are TGTGCCAGTAGTATGGGAGGGATCCCAGATACGCAGTATTTT.